The rows below give T cell receptor beta chains drawn from one sample of a study of blood T cell repertoires in COVID-19. Assay: immunoSEQ multiplex PCR; the TCRdb copy retains only in-frame clones and omits some. The table includes about 52,000 clones, around 84% detected once. Sequenced material: peripheral blood. The source is a man between 65 and 85 years old with acute or convalescent COVID-19. The CDR3 runs from the conserved cysteine through the conserved F or W. D genes are given only for firm matches. Size is omitted from some rows. Given values are once, few, many or a class for expanded clones.

abundance	d_gene	v_gene	j_gene	len	CDR3nt	CDR3aa
many	TRBD1	TRBV2	TRBJ1-1	14	TGTGCCAGCAGTGTAGGACAGGGGACGACTGAAGCTTTCTTT	CASSVGQGTTEAFF
.	TRBD1	TRBV2	TRBJ1-2	12	TGTGCCAGCAGGGAGGGGGCGGCCGGCTACACCTTC	CASREGAAGYTF
.	.	TRBV23-1	TRBJ2-1	14	TGCGCCAGCAGTCAATCTACGGGCAGGGTCGGTCGGTTCTTC	CASSQSTGRVGRFF
.	TRBD1	TRBV27	TRBJ2-7	11	TGTGCCAGCAGGGACAGGCGCGAGCAGTACTTC	CASRDRREQYF
.	.	TRBV12-3/TRBV12-4	TRBJ1-1	11	TGTGCCGCCGGGGGGGGCGGTGAAGCTTTCTTT	CAAGGGGEAFF
few	TRBD2	TRBV11-3	TRBJ2-1	15	TGTGCCAGCAGCTTACGGCGGGAGGACTACAATGAGCAGTTCTTC	CASSLRREDYNEQFF
.	TRBD2	TRBV30	TRBJ2-7	15	TGTGCCTGGAGTCAAGGACTAGGGCGCTTTAACGAGCAGTACTTC	CAWSQGLGRFNEQYF
.	TRBD1	TRBV27	TRBJ2-1	15	TGTGCCAGCAGTTACCGGGACAGTTCGTACAATGAGCAGTTCTTC	CASSYRDSSYNEQFF
.	.	TRBV5-5	TRBJ1-1	13	TGTGCCAGCAGCCCTACAGGGTTGGCTGAAGCTTTCTTT	CASSPTGLAEAFF
.	.	TRBV24-1	TRBJ2-1	13	TGTGCCACCAGAAAACAGGGTATAGATGAGCAGTTCTTC	CATRKQGIDEQFF
.	TRBD2	TRBV10-3	TRBJ2-5	17	TGTGCCATCAGTGAGGCGAACGTGGCTAGCGGAGAAGAGACCCAGTACTTC	CAISEANVASGEETQYF
.	.	TRBV7-9	TRBJ2-4	14	TGTGCCAGCTCCTCTATGAGCGAAGGAAACATTCAGTACTTC	CASSSMSEGNIQYF
few	.	TRBV3-1/TRBV3-2	TRBJ1-1	14	TGTGCCAGCAGCCAAAGGGAGAGGAACACTGAAGCTTTCTTT	CASSQRERNTEAFF
few	.	TRBV2	TRBJ2-1	14	TGTGCCAGCGGGCGGGACAGTGAATACAATGAGCAGTTCTTC	CASGRDSEYNEQFF
.	.	TRBV12-5	TRBJ1-1	15	TGTGCTAGTGGTTTCTCCAGGAATCGGGGCACTGAAGCTTTCTTT	CASGFSRNRGTEAFF
.	.	TRBV24-1	TRBJ2-1	15	TGTGCCACCAGTGATTTCGGAGACGGCAACAATGAGCAGTTCTTC	CATSDFGDGNNEQFF
few	TRBD1	TRBV5-5	TRBJ1-3	17	TGTGCCAGCAGCGGGGGACAGGGGGCGCGGGTTTCAGACACCATATATTTT	CASSGGQGARVSDTIYF
.	TRBD1	TRBV9	TRBJ2-5	14	TGTGCCAGCAGCGAGGGGGCGCGGGTGAAGACCCAGTACTTC	CASSEGARVKTQYF
.	TRBD2	TRBV5-5	TRBJ2-1	16	TGTGCCAGCAGCCTTACCGGGACTAGCGGGAGGAATGAGCAGTTCTTC	CASSLTGTSGRNEQFF
.	TRBD1	TRBV6-5	TRBJ2-4	15	TGTGCCAGCATCGGCCCGGGACAGGGGTTAAACATTCAGTACTTC	CASIGPGQGLNIQYF
.	.	TRBV2	TRBJ1-6	16	TGTGCCAGCAGTGATGGCCGGAGCTCCTATAATTCACCCCTCCACTTT	CASSDGRSSYNSPLHF
.	TRBD1	TRBV2	TRBJ1-3	13	TGTGCCAGAAAAGACAGGGCGGCAAACACCATATATTTT	CARKDRAANTIYF
.	.	TRBV7-2	TRBJ1-2	11	TGTGCCAGCAGCTTAGGAGGTGGCTACACCTTC	CASSLGGGYTF
.	.	TRBV27	TRBJ2-7	13	TGTGCCAGCAGTTACGGGACTTCCTACGAGCAGTACTTC	CASSYGTSYEQYF
.	TRBD2	TRBV5-1	TRBJ2-7	14	TGCGCCAGCAGGGACGGGAGGCGTTTCTACGAGCAGTACTTC	CASRDGRRFYEQYF
.	.	TRBV19	TRBJ2-3	15	TGTGCCAGTAGGACAGGGAGGCCTAGTACAGATACGCAGTATTTT	CASRTGRPSTDTQYF
.	TRBD1	TRBV19	TRBJ1-1	15	TGTGCCAGTAGTGGTAGACAGGGGGTGAGCCCTGAAGCTTTCTTT	CASSGRQGVSPEAFF
.	.	TRBV28	TRBJ1-2	12	TGTGCCAGCAGTCTGCGGGACTATGGCTACACCTTC	CASSLRDYGYTF
.	TRBD2	TRBV5-4	TRBJ2-2	18	TGTGCCAGCAGCGGGTCTAGCGGGAGGGTTGCTAATCTCGGGGAGCTGTTTTTT	CASSGSSGRVANLGELFF
.	.	TRBV19	TRBJ1-2	11	TGTGCCAGTAGCCGGACAGATGGCTACACCTTC	CASSRTDGYTF
.	.	TRBV12-5	TRBJ2-1	17	TGTGCTAGTGGTTTCGGGGTTACGGGAGTAATTGTAAATGAGCAGTTCTTC	CASGFGVTGVIVNEQFF
few	.	TRBV5-8	TRBJ1-5	14	TGTGCCAGCAACCTACAGGGTAGTAATCAGCCCCAGCATTTT	CASNLQGSNQPQHF
.	.	TRBV19	TRBJ2-6	17	TGTGCCAGTAGTACGCGGACAGCCCTCCCTGGGGCCAACGTCCTGACTTTC	CASSTRTALPGANVLTF
few	.	TRBV10-2	TRBJ2-7	15	TGCGCCAGCAGTGAATTGCAGGGAAGATCCTACGAGCAGTACTTC	CASSELQGRSYEQYF
few	TRBD2	TRBV9	TRBJ2-3	15	TGTGCCAGCAGCGTTCTAGCGGGGCCCACAGATACGCAGTATTTT	CASSVLAGPTDTQYF
.	.	TRBV7-2	TRBJ2-1	15	TGTGCCAGCAGCTTATATCAGGGCTCTAACAATGAGCAGTTCTTC	CASSLYQGSNNEQFF
once	TRBD1	TRBV19	TRBJ2-5	18	TGTGCCAGTAGTATAGCCCGGATATCGACAGGGGCGCGTGAGACCCAGTACTTC	CASSIARISTGARETQYF
.	.	TRBV6-2/TRBV6-3	TRBJ1-2	13	TGTGCCAGCAGTTACTCTACGAGGCGAGGCTACACCTTC	CASSYSTRRGYTF
once	TRBD2	TRBV9	TRBJ2-3	17	TGTGCCAGCAGCGTTGCCCTAGCGGGAGGGGGGGAAAATACGCAGTATTTT	CASSVALAGGGENTQYF
.	TRBD2	TRBV7-2	TRBJ2-1	16	TGTGCCAGCAGCTTAAAGACTAGCGGGGGGCCAAAGGAGCAGTTCTTC	CASSLKTSGGPKEQFF
.	TRBD1	TRBV4-1	TRBJ1-2	13	TGCGCCAGCAGCCAAGTTGACAGGGACGGCTACACCTTC	CASSQVDRDGYTF
.	TRBD1	TRBV24-1	TRBJ2-3	16	TGTGCCACCAGTGATTGGGGGACAGGGAACACAGATACGCAGTATTTT	CATSDWGTGNTDTQYF
.	TRBD1	TRBV24-1	TRBJ1-6	13	TGTGCCACCAGGGGACAGGGAGATTCACCCCTCCACTTT	CATRGQGDSPLHF
.	.	TRBV28	TRBJ1-5	16	TGTGCCAGCAGAGCCAGGGCCCACGTATCCTTTCAGCCCCAGCATTTT	CASRARAHVSFQPQHF
.	TRBD1	TRBV4-3	TRBJ2-6	17	TGCGCCAGCAGCCCAGGACAGGGAGGCTTGGGGGCCAACGTCCTGACTTTC	CASSPGQGGLGANVLTF
.	.	TRBV6-2/TRBV6-3	TRBJ2-2	17	TGTGCCAGCAGTAGCGCCGGGACTCAATTCAACACCGGGGAGCTGTTTTTT	CASSSAGTQFNTGELFF